The clone carrying this TCR beta chain was observed many times. This sample was included in a study of CD8 T cells in ankylosing spondylitis. The CDR3 runs to 15 residues. With 7 bases removed from V and 3 bases from J, the gap between germline ends came to 16 bases. Libraries for TCR beta were made by quantitative 5'-RACE with molecular barcodes. TCRdb re-called the 5' RACE reads with MiXCR, one entry per CDR3 protein. The data contain around 340,000 distinct CDR3 sequences, around 15% of them singletons. Sample: blood, either unsorted or a sorted T cell fraction (not recorded which). This clonotype was obtained from a male donor with ankylosing spondylitis or in good health (not recorded which). The rearrangement links TRBV12-3 or TRBV12-4 to TRBJ1-5, with D possibly being TRBD1 (5 bases). CDR3 nucleotide sequence: TGTGCCAGCACCGTATGGGGCCGTGCCAATCAGCCCCAGCATTTT. It codes for CASTVWGRANQPQHF.